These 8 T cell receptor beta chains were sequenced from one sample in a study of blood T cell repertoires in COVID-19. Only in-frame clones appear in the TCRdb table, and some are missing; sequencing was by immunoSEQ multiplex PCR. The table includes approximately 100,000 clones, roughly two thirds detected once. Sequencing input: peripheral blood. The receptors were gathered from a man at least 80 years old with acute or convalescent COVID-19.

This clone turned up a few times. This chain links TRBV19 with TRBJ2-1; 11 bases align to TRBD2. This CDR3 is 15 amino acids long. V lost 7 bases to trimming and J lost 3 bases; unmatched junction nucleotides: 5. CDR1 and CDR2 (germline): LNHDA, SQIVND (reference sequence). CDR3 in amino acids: CASTSSGRSYNEQFF. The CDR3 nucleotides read TGTGCCAGTACGTCTAGCGGGAGGAGCTACAATGAGCAGTTCTTC.

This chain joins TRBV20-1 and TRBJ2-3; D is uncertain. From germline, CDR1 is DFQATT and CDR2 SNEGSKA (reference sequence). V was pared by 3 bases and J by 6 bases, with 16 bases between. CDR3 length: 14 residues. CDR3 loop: CSASGPGSADTQYF. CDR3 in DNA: TGCAGTGCTAGTGGACCCGGAAGCGCGGATACGCAGTATTTT.

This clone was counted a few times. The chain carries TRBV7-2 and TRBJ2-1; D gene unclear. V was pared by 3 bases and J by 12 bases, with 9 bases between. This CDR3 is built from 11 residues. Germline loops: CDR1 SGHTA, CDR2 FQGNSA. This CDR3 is CASSFSPRQFF. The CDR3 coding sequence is TGTGCCAGCAGCTTTTCCCCTCGGCAGTTCTTC.

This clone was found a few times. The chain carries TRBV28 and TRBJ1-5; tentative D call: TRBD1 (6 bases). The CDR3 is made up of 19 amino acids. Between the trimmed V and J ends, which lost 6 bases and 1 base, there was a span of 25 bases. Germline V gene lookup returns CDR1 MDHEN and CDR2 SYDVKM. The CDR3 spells CASRSGDRGARGSNQPQHF. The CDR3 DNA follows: TGTGCCAGCAGGTCAGGGGACCGTGGCGCGCGCGGGAGCAATCAGCCCCAGCATTTT.

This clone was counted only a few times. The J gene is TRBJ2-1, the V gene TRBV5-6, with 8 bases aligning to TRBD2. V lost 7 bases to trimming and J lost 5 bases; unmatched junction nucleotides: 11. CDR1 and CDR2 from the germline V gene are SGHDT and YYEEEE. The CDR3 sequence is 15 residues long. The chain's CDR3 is CASFPPGLGHNEQFF. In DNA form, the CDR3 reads TGTGCCAGCTTCCCCCCGGGACTAGGCCACAATGAGCAGTTCTTC.

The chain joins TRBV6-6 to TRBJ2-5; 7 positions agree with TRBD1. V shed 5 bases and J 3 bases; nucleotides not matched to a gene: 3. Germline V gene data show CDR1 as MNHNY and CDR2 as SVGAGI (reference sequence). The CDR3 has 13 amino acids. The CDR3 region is CASSPQGEETQYF. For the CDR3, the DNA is TGTGCCAGCAGTCCTCAGGGGGAAGAGACCCAGTACTTC.

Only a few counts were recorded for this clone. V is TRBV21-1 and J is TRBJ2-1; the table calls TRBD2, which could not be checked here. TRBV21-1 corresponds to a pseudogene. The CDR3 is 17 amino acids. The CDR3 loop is CASSKPRREGVYNEQFF. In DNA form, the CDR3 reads TGTGCCAGCAGCAAACCGCGGCGGGAGGGTGTCTACAATGAGCAGTTCTTC.

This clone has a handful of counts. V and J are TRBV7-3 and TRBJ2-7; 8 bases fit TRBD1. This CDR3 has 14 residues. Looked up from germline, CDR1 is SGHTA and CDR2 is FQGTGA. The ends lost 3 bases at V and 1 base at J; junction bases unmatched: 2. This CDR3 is CASSFGTGSYEQYF. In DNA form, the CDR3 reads TGTGCCAGCAGCTTTGGGACAGGATCCTACGAGCAGTACTTC.